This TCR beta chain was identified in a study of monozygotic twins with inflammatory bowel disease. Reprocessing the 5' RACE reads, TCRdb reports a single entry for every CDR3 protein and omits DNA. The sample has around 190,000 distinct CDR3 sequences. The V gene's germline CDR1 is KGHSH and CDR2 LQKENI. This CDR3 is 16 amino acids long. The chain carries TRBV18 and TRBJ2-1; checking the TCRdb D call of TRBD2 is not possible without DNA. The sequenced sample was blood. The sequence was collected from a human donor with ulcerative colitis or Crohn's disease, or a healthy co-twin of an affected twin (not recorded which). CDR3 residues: CASSPRLAGGRNEQFF.